This record covers a single T cell receptor (beta chain). This clone was detected a few times. Its binding antigen is unknown. Base qualities are not at hand, and no much larger clone is one base apart. This entry is derived from a study of CD8+ T cells in alopecia areata (dated by TCRdb to between 2018 and 2020). Context from the whole study: Treated patients were enrolled in an open-label pilot trial of oral tofacitinib at 5 to 10 mg twice daily for moderate-to-severe alopecia areata. Amplification of TCRbeta CDR3 regions was done by immunoSEQ multiplex PCR using 35 Vbeta forward primers and 13 Jbeta reverse primers. Tofacitinib was administered for 6 to 18 months, and 6 months of follow-up off drug were then conducted to assess delayed response and recurrence. Tofacitinib-treated patients had biopsies at baseline and at 4 and 24 weeks of treatment, with a later scalp biopsy in several patients. High-throughput TCRbeta sequencing was used to examine T cell clonal expansion in alopecia areata in both the C3H/HeJ mouse model and human patients. RNA was obtained with the PAXgene miRNA kit for fixed scalp, the miRNeasy kit for PBMCs, and the RNeasy kit for mouse skin. Scalp clonality was compared across normal scalp (n=4), patchy alopecia areata scalp (n=8), and alopecia totalis/universalis scalp (n=8). Scalp tissue and sorted CD4+ and CD8+ peripheral blood T cells from patchy and totalis/universalis alopecia areata patients and from healthy controls were covered by human TCRbeta sequencing.

The label giving this sample's time point can be read as: baseline before oral tofacitinib. Peripheral blood and lesional scalp punch biopsies were obtained from patients with alopecia areata. After PBMCs were isolated by density centrifugation and stained for CD3, CD4 and CD8, a FACSAria was used to sort CD4+ and CD8+ T cells. Libraries were prepared through the immunoSEQ multiplex PCR assay. To provide template for TCR sequencing, every sample had RNA extracted and reverse transcribed into cDNA. First-strand cDNA was synthesized using SuperScript III with a 2:1 mix of oligo-dT and random hexamers. A synthetic immune receptor repertoire was used to measure amplification bias, and any remaining bias was corrected computationally. The authors' analysis ran thus. Raw reads were preprocessed for error removal, and CDR3 was defined according to IMGT conventions as running from the conserved cysteine to phenylalanine. Clonality was computed as 1 minus the Shannon entropy, with the entropy normalized by log2 of the number of productive unique TCRs. Scalp TCRbeta sequences were cross-referenced with sorted blood CD4 and CD8 repertoires so that the CD4 or CD8 identity of scalp clones could be inferred. TCRdb holds this immuneACCESS table with in-frame rearrangements only. Some clones are missing; in checked studies, unresolved V genes explain under half, and the rest has no known cause. V, J and clone size were drawn from that table, and D and trimming were deduced from the DNA. The sample table records about 180,000 clones; about 67% of these occur just once. 9.5% to 12% of the sample belongs to the ten largest clones.

The study at large found these results: Shared TCR sequences between patients were less evident than in mice, which may be partly attributable to HLA diversity in the patient population. Compared with normal scalp, lesional scalp, particularly in alopecia totalis/universalis, had higher clonality and more expanded CD8+ clones, which suggests antigenic drive. Scalp TCR repertoire analysis is complicated because resident alphabeta T cells in normal human skin are also sequenced, whereas mouse skin is dominated by gammadelta T cells.

Looking up the germline V gene yields CDR1 SQVTM and CDR2 ANQGSEA. Counted from cysteine to phenylalanine, this CDR3 has 13 amino acids. Just CDR3 DNA is preserved here, 39 bases in frame from base 1. Trimming takes 6 bases off V and 6 bases off J; junction bases not matched to a gene: 10. The sample in question was CD8+ T cells sorted from blood, obtained at week 0. This sequence was found in a human donor with alopecia areata. This sequence uses TRBV29-1 and TRBJ2-7; 8 nucleotides in the junction match TRBD2. The DNA reads TGCAGCGTGGCCGGGACTAGTCTCTTCGAGCAGTACTTC. Its translation is CSVAGTSLFEQYF.